One and the same sample provided the 21 T cell receptor beta chains below, sequenced in a study of preoperative IRX-2 immunotherapy in early breast cancer. Indicated treatment: preoperative locoregional IRX-2 cytokine immunotherapy. Repertoires were generated with immunoSEQ multiplex PCR, while TCRdb's copy carries only in-frame clones and drops some. The sample carries around 28,000 clones, around 91% recorded once. The material was obtained from a patient treated with IRX-2 immunotherapy. These receptors were collected from a human donor with breast cancer.

The V gene is TRBV2, the J gene TRBJ1-2; tentatively, D is TRBD1 (6 bases). The length of the CDR3 is 15 residues. V dropped 4 bases and J dropped 0 bases, with 12 bases sitting between them. Germline V gene lookup returns CDR1 SNHLY and CDR2 FYNNEI. The CDR3 spells CASSAIRGPNYGYTF. CDR3 DNA: TGTGCCAGCAGTGCTATCAGGGGTCCTAACTATGGCTACACCTTC.

With regard to this clone: This CDR3 is also generated by other DNA sequences in the sample. The chain carries TRBV6-1 and TRBJ1-4; TRBD1 agrees at 9 bases. The germline V gene encodes CDR1 MNHNS and CDR2 SASEGT. This CDR3 spans 14 amino acids. After removal of 6 bases from V and 5 bases from J, the junction contained 4 bases not matched to a gene. CDR3 DNA: TGTGCCAGCAGGACCGGGACAGGGAATGAAAAACTGTTTTTT. This sequence encodes CASRTGTGNEKLFF.

Here the CDR3 reads CASSLDGGRSDGYTF. CDR3 sequence (DNA): TGTGCCAGCAGCTTAGATGGTGGGCGGTCGGATGGCTACACCTTC. The chain carries TRBV7-8 and TRBJ1-2, with D uncertain. The CDR3 consists of 15 residues. Trimming removed 1 base at V and 6 bases at J, with 15 bases between. The germline V gene encodes CDR1 SGHVS and CDR2 FQNEAQ.

The chain employs TRBV19 and TRBJ2-4, with 11 bases matching TRBD2. The germline CDR1 and CDR2 sequences are LNHDA and SQIVND (reference sequence). The CDR3 is made up of 17 amino acids. V dropped 4 bases and J dropped 0; count of bases not matched to a gene: 5. This CDR3 is CASSTTSGVLAKNIQYF. The CDR3 region has the DNA TGTGCCAGTAGTACGACTAGCGGGGTTCTAGCCAAAAACATTCAGTACTTC.

V and J are TRBV18 and TRBJ1-1; 7 nucleotides match TRBD1. After removal of 1 base from V and 7 bases from J, the junction contained 0 bases not matched to a gene. CDR3 length: 12 residues. Germline lookup yields CDR1 KGHSH and CDR2 LQKENI. DNA of the CDR3: TGTGCCAGCTCACCACGGGACAGTGAAGCTTTCTTT. Protein sequence: CASSPRDSEAFF.

The rearrangement links TRBV20-1 to TRBJ1-1; the D gene is possibly TRBD1 (5 bases). The CDR3 contains 11 residues. The germline V gene encodes CDR1 DFQATT and CDR2 SNEGSKA (reference sequence). V was shortened by 6 bases and J by 10 bases, with 15 bases between the two germline ends. CDR3 coding DNA: TGCAGTGCCCGGGACTACCTCGGAGCTTTCTTT. The encoded protein is CSARDYLGAFF.

V is TRBV19 and J is TRBJ1-5; tentatively, D is TRBD1 (5 bases). V gave up 3 bases and J gave up 5 bases, with 8 bases separating them. The CDR3 consists of 13 residues. CDR1 LNHDA and CDR2 SQIVND come from the germline V gene (reference sequence). For the CDR3, the DNA is TGTGCCAGTAGTATTCAGGGATATCAGCCCCAGCATTTT. It encodes CASSIQGYQPQHF.

CDR3 DNA sequence: TGCAGCGTTGAAGAAAGCAGTTACGAGACCCAGTACTTC. Translating gives CSVEESSYETQYF. The chain carries TRBV29-1 and TRBJ2-5; no clear D gene. The CDR3 is 13 amino acids. Germline loops: CDR1 SQVTM, CDR2 ANQGSEA. Trimming cost V 0 bases and J 5 bases, with 10 bases left between them.

The rearrangement uses TRBV4-1 and TRBJ1-2; 9 bases agree with TRBD1. The CDR3 has 15 amino acids. Germline V gene sequence: CDR1 MGHRA, CDR2 YSYEKL. The junction had 6 bases not matched to a gene; V was cut back by 2 bases and J by 5 bases. The CDR3 reads CASSQIAGTGYGYTF. In DNA, the CDR3 is TGCGCCAGCAGCCAAATCGCCGGGACAGGGTATGGCTACACCTTC.

The V call is TRBV14, the J call TRBJ2-7; D remains ambiguous. CDR1 SGHDN and CDR2 FVKESK come from the germline V gene. The CDR3 spans 12 residues. Between the trimmed V and J ends, which lost 1 base and 6 bases, there was a span of 7 bases. CDR3 coding DNA: TGTGCCAGCAGCCAAGGGCTCGCCGAGCAGTACTTC. This gives the protein CASSQGLAEQYF.

In this sample, this clone turned up once. The chain has TRBV19 and TRBJ2-1; the D gene is possibly TRBD1 (6 bases). CDR1 and CDR2 (germline): LNHDA, SQIVND (reference sequence). The V gene lost 3 bases and the J gene lost 3 bases, with 15 bases spanning the gap. The CDR3 extends over 16 amino acids. DNA for the CDR3: TGTGCCAGTAGTATCCCCCCCAGGGGCGACTACAATGAGCAGTTCTTC. Residues: CASSIPPRGDYNEQFF.

The V and J genes are TRBV10-3 and TRBJ2-1, with D maybe TRBD2 (6 bases). This CDR3 contains 15 residues. Germline values: CDR1 ENHRY, CDR2 SYGVKD. V was pared by 2 bases and J by 4 bases, with 12 bases between. The DNA of the CDR3 is TGTGCCATCAGTGAGCAGGGCGGGGTTTACAATGAGCAGTTCTTC. Amino acids: CAISEQGGVYNEQFF.

The CDR3 loop reads CASSTRQGANNEQFF. The DNA for the CDR3 is TGTGCCAGCAGCACGCGACAGGGGGCCAACAATGAGCAGTTCTTC. V gene TRBV11-2 combines with J gene TRBJ2-1, with 10 bases fitting TRBD1. V shed 5 bases and J 5 bases; nucleotides not matched to a gene: 6. The CDR3 has 15 amino acids. Germline V gives CDR1 SGHAT, CDR2 FQNNGV. The variable domain in full, with the rest retrieved from reference TRBV11-2 and TRBJ2-1, is EAGVAQSPRYKIIEKRQSVAFWCNPISGHATLYWYQQILGQGPKLLIQFQNNGVVDDSQLPKDRFSAERLKGVDSTLKIQPAKLEDSAVYLCASSTRQGANNEQFFGPGTRLTVL.

The sample holds one count of this clone. The V gene is TRBV4-1, the J gene TRBJ1-5; 7 bases are shared with TRBD1. V was clipped by 1 base and J by 4 bases; unmatched bases: 1. The CDR3 length is 14 residues. Germline-derived CDR1 and CDR2 are MGHRA and YSYEKL. The DNA for the CDR3 is TGCGCCAGCAGCCAAGCCAGGGGGAATCAGCCCCAGCATTTT. Encoded protein: CASSQARGNQPQHF.

The chain joins TRBV18 to TRBJ2-1, with 12 bases identical to TRBD2. The germline gives CDR1 KGHSH, CDR2 LQKENI. V shed 3 bases and J 4 bases; nucleotides not matched to a gene: 1. The CDR3 has 15 residues. The DNA of the CDR3 is TGTGCCAGCTCACCGACTAGCGGGGGTTACAATGAGCAGTTCTTC. Translating it yields CASSPTSGGYNEQFF. The full variable domain, completed using reference TRBV18 and TRBJ2-1, is NAGVMQNPRHLVRRRGQEARLRCSPMKGHSHVYWYRQLPEEGLKFMVYLQKENIIDESGMPKERFSAEFPKEGPSILRIQQVVRGDSAAYFCASSPTSGGYNEQFFGPGTRLTVL.

This sequence joins TRBV4-1 and TRBJ2-2, with 14 bases aligning to TRBD2. The CDR3 totals 19 residues. The V segment lost 4 bases and the J segment 2 bases; nucleotides outside the gene matches: 9. Germline V gene lookup returns CDR1 MGHRA and CDR2 YSYEKL. This chain's CDR3 is CASSLYSGTSGRNTGELFF. The CDR3 nucleotides are TGCGCCAGCAGCCTTTACTCCGGGACTAGCGGGAGAAACACCGGGGAGCTGTTTTTT.

The chain uses TRBV4-3 and TRBJ1-6; 8 positions agree with TRBD1. CDR1 and CDR2 from the germline V gene are LGHNA and YSLEER. V lost 1 base to trimming and J lost 8 bases; unmatched junction nucleotides: 4. This CDR3 contains 15 residues. CDR3 sequence: CASSQAGGADSPLHF. CDR3 sequence (DNA): TGCGCCAGCAGCCAAGCAGGGGGCGCAGATTCACCCCTCCACTTT.

V gene TRBV5-1 combines with J gene TRBJ2-6; 10 bases fit TRBD1. Germline-derived CDR1 and CDR2 are SGHRS and YFSETQ. V trimming: 4 bases; J trimming: 0 bases; junction bases outside the gene matches: 4. The CDR3 runs 17 residues. DNA of the CDR3: TGCGCCAGCAGCCAGGGACAGGGGAGCTCTGGGGCCAACGTCCTGACTTTC. Its translation is CASSQGQGSSGANVLTF.

The CDR3 loop reads CAWSVLGSVYF. CDR3 nucleotides: TGTGCCTGGAGTGTACTAGGTAGTGTGTATTTT. J is TRBJ2-3 and V is TRBV30; perhaps TRBD2 as D (5 bases). There are 11 residues in the CDR3. Trimming cost V 0 bases and J 14 bases, with 12 bases left between them. Germline V gene sequence: CDR1 GTSNPN, CDR2 SVGIG (reference sequence). The full variable domain, completed using reference TRBV30 and TRBJ2-3, is SQTIHQWPATLVQPVGSPLSLECTVEGTSNPNLYWYRQAAGRGLQLLFYSVGIGQISSEVPQNLSASRPQDRQFILSSKKLLLSDSGFYLCAWSVLGSVYFGPGTRLTVL.

The chain joins TRBV6-1 to TRBJ2-7, with D tentatively TRBD2 (5 bases). Germline assignment: CDR1 MNHNS and CDR2 SASEGT. The V and J ends lost 3 bases and 5 bases respectively, with 14 bases between them. The CDR3 consists of 14 residues. The CDR3 region is CASSEGSPGNEQYF. The CDR3 DNA follows: TGTGCCAGCAGTGAGGGGAGTCCAGGAAACGAGCAGTACTTC.

The genes are TRBV5-1 and TRBJ2-3; D unclear. V lost 1 base to trimming and J lost 0 bases, with 9 bases between them. CDR1 is SGHRS, CDR2 YFSETQ, per germline. The CDR3 has 15 residues. CDR3 loop: CASSLSQTSTDTQYF. The CDR3 DNA reads as TGCGCCAGCAGCTTGAGCCAGACGAGCACAGATACGCAGTATTTT. Filled out from reference TRBV5-1 and TRBJ2-3, the complete variable domain reads KAGVTQTPRYLIKTRGQQVTLSCSPISGHRSVSWYQQTPGQGLQFLFEYFSETQRNKGNFPGRFSGRQFSNSRSEMNVSTLELGDSALYLCASSLSQTSTDTQYFGPGTRLTVL.